These 23 T cell receptor beta chains were all obtained from the same sample, sequenced in a study of CD8 T cells in Susac syndrome. An amount of RNA that ranged from roughly 0.5 to 1 ug was reverse transcribed with random hexamers. TCRdb re-analysed the immunoSEQ multiplex PCR reads in MiXCR, keeping a single row per CDR3 protein. The data hold 51,000 or so distinct CDR3 sequences, with approximately 93% observed a single time. Sequencing was carried out using CD8+ T cells from PBMCs. Receptor source: a human donor in good health.

The J gene is TRBJ2-7, the V gene TRBV27; 9 bases match TRBD1. Unmatched junction bases numbered 4, after V lost 4 bases and J lost 3 bases. The CDR3 has 14 residues. Germline CDR1 reads MNHEY; CDR2 reads SMNVEV (reference sequence). DNA for the CDR3: TGTGCCAGCAGTTCAACAGGGGGCTTCTACGAGCAGTACTTC. Its translation: CASSSTGGFYEQYF.

The genes are TRBV6-1 and TRBJ2-7, with a possible D match to TRBD2 (6 bases). Per the germline V gene, CDR1 is MNHNS and CDR2 is SASEGT. This CDR3 is 16 amino acids long. The ends were cut back, 6 bases at V and 0 bases at J, with 18 bases in the middle. The CDR3 coding sequence is TGTGCCAGCAGCCCCTCTCAGGCGGGGAGCTCCTACGAGCAGTACTTC. This gives the protein CASSPSQAGSSYEQYF.

V usage is TRBV19 and J usage is TRBJ1-1; D is unclear. Germline-derived CDR1 and CDR2 are LNHDA and SQIVND (reference sequence). The V and J ends lost 0 bases and 2 bases respectively, with 10 bases between them. This CDR3 has 15 residues. The CDR3 DNA reads TGTGCCAGTAGTATAGATACGGCCAGCAACACTGAAGCTTTCTTT. This codes for CASSIDTASNTEAFF.

V usage is TRBV29-1 and J usage is TRBJ2-7, with 8 positions matching TRBD1. CDR3 size: 14 residues. Per germline, CDR1 SQVTM and CDR2 ANQGSEA. V lost 3 bases to trimming and J lost 2 bases; unmatched junction nucleotides: 6. CDR3 region: CSVDEGQETYEQYF. The CDR3 DNA reads as TGCAGCGTTGATGAGGGACAGGAGACCTACGAGCAGTACTTC.

The chain employs TRBV3-1 and TRBJ2-7; 11 bases agree with TRBD2. Germline CDR1 is LGHDT and CDR2 is YNNKEL (reference sequence). This CDR3 has 16 amino acids. With 3 bases clipped from V and 2 bases from J, the junction kept 6 bases outside the gene matches. This CDR3 reads CASSQRLAGLAYEQYF. DNA for the CDR3: TGTGCCAGCAGCCAGCGACTAGCGGGACTTGCCTACGAGCAGTACTTC.

The J gene is TRBJ2-1, the V gene TRBV18; TRBD1 or TRBD2 may be the D gene (5 bases each). Germline V gene lookup returns CDR1 KGHSH and CDR2 LQKENI. CDR3 size: 16 residues. V lost 3 bases and J lost 5, with 17 bases in between. The CDR3 DNA reads as TGTGCCAGCTCACCGCTGGGACGGAGGCCAGACAATGAGCAGTTCTTC. Protein: CASSPLGRRPDNEQFF.

The gene calls are TRBV12-3 or TRBV12-4 and TRBJ2-7; D perhaps matches TRBD2 (6 bases). This CDR3 has 14 amino acids. V lost 2 bases and J 0 bases, leaving 8 bases between the germline ends. CDR3: CASSLFGSSYEQYF. CDR3 DNA sequence: TGTGCCAGCAGTTTATTCGGGAGCTCCTACGAGCAGTACTTC.

The V and J genes are TRBV19 and TRBJ2-7, with 10 bases aligning to TRBD1. This CDR3 comprises 15 residues. Germline-derived CDR1 and CDR2 are LNHDA and SQIVND (reference sequence). The V segment lost 4 bases and the J segment 0 bases; nucleotides outside the gene matches: 3. The CDR3 sequence is CASSTGQGPSYEQYF. CDR3 nucleotides: TGTGCCAGTAGTACGGGACAGGGGCCCTCCTACGAGCAGTACTTC.

This clonotype was seen a single time. J is TRBJ2-7 and V is TRBV5-1, with 9 bases lining up with TRBD1. Trimming took 0 bases from V and 4 from J; bases not matched to a gene: 5. CDR1 and CDR2 (germline): SGHRS, YFSETQ. The CDR3 is 15 residues long. The CDR3 loop reads CASSLGRTGVYEQYF. The DNA of the CDR3 is TGCGCCAGCAGCTTGGGAAGGACAGGGGTTTACGAGCAGTACTTC.

This chain uses TRBV28 with TRBJ1-5, with no clear D. In germline, CDR1 is MDHEN, CDR2 SYDVKM. The length of the CDR3 is 15 residues. Between the trimmed V and J ends, which lost 2 bases and 5 bases, there was a span of 13 bases. The CDR3 is CASSLPRPVDQPQHF. Written as DNA, the CDR3 is TGTGCCAGCAGTTTACCACGCCCTGTGGATCAGCCCCAGCATTTT.

The chain joins TRBV2 to TRBJ2-2, with D perhaps matching TRBD1 (6 bases). V was shortened by 6 bases and J by 0 bases, with 26 bases between the two germline ends. This CDR3 is built from 20 residues. CDR1 and CDR2 from the germline V gene are SNHLY and FYNNEI. As DNA, the CDR3 is TGTGCCAGCAGCGAGTTGTGGGACATAGCATTCCAAACGAACACCGGGGAGCTGTTTTTT. Translation: CASSELWDIAFQTNTGELFF.

The rearrangement joins TRBV6-1 to TRBJ2-7; 11 bases are shared with TRBD2. CDR3 size: 15 residues. Germline assignment: CDR1 MNHNS and CDR2 SASEGT. V gave up 6 bases and J gave up 3 bases; unmatched junction bases: 7. The CDR3 loop reads CASSPQLAGDYEQYF. CDR3 nucleotide sequence: TGTGCCAGCAGCCCCCAACTAGCGGGAGACTACGAGCAGTACTTC.

V gene TRBV4-1 combines with J gene TRBJ2-1, with 8 positions matching TRBD2. This CDR3 region has 18 residues. Germline V gene sequence: CDR1 MGHRA, CDR2 YSYEKL. V shed 2 bases and J 6 bases; nucleotides not matched to a gene: 15. The DNA for the CDR3 is TGCGCCAGCAGCCAATACGGGGGGGGACTAACCCTCCGCAATGAGCAGTTCTTC. Its translation is CASSQYGGGLTLRNEQFF.

Concerning this clonotype: At one boundary the junction diverges from the germline segment, which might be a read error. V usage is TRBV5-1 and J usage is TRBJ1-2; unclear D gene. This CDR3 has 17 amino acids. The germline CDR1 and CDR2 sequences are SGHRS and YFSETQ. This chain's CDR3 is CPSSLEVGTALWEGYTF. The DNA for the CDR3 is TGCCCCAGCAGCTTGGAGGTCGGTACCGCGCTCTGGGAGGGCTACACCTTC.

This clonotype occurred once. The chain joins TRBV28 to TRBJ1-2, with D perhaps TRBD1 (5 bases). The V end lost 8 bases, the J end lost 8 bases, and 24 bases lay between the germline ends. Per germline, CDR1 MDHEN and CDR2 SYDVKM. This CDR3 is built from 15 residues. CDR3 DNA sequence: TGTGCCAGCTTTGGGGACGGACGAGCTTTCGGGGGCTACACCTTC. It encodes CASFGDGRAFGGYTF.

This chain's CDR3 is CASSFGGDQETQYF. CDR3 bases: TGTGCCAGCAGCTTCGGCGGAGATCAAGAGACCCAGTACTTC. The genes are TRBV7-2 and TRBJ2-5; D is uncertain. This CDR3 is built from 14 residues. CDR1 and CDR2 (germline): SGHTA, FQGNSA. The V and J ends lost 3 bases and 2 bases respectively, with 10 bases between them.

The chain couples TRBV5-1 to TRBJ2-1; 10 nucleotides agree with TRBD1. J was trimmed by 6 bases and V by 2 bases; bases with no gene match: 2. This CDR3 has 14 amino acids. Germline CDR1 SGHRS, CDR2 YFSETQ. The CDR3: CASSFGTGANEQFF. DNA for the CDR3: TGCGCCAGCAGCTTTGGGACAGGGGCCAATGAGCAGTTCTTC.

The chain uses TRBV5-6 and TRBJ1-1; 7 nucleotides align to TRBD1. The V gene's germline CDR1 is SGHDT and CDR2 YYEEEE. The CDR3 runs 16 residues. Trimming at V came to 4 bases and at J to 1 base, leaving 10 bases not matched to a gene. The CDR3 reads CASSRERGPRNTEAFF. DNA for the CDR3: TGTGCCAGCAGCCGGGAGAGGGGGCCGAGGAACACTGAAGCTTTCTTT. Looking up the rest from reference TRBV5-6 and TRBJ1-1 gives the full variable domain: DAGVTQSPTHLIKTRGQQVTLRCSPKSGHDTVSWYQQALGQGPQFIFQYYEEEERQRGNFPDRFSGHQFPNYSSELNVNALLLGDSALYLCASSRERGPRNTEAFFGQGTRLTVV.

In this sample, this clonotype turned up once. The chain has TRBV29-1 and TRBJ2-3, with 8 bases lining up with TRBD2. V lost 6 bases and J lost 5; bases outside the gene matches: 10. Germline CDR1 reads SQVTM; CDR2 reads ANQGSEA. This CDR3 is built from 14 residues. The CDR3 nucleotides read TGCAGCGTCGGACTAGCCAACTCCCTAGATACGCAGTATTTT. This sequence encodes CSVGLANSLDTQYF.

The chain carries TRBV7-9 and TRBJ2-5; D possibly matches TRBD1 or TRBD2 (5 bases each). V was clipped by 5 bases and J by 4 bases, with 17 bases between them. The CDR3 contains 15 residues. Germline assignment: CDR1 SEHNR and CDR2 FQNEAQ (reference sequence). The CDR3 spells CASSRGDSPGETQYF. The DNA for the CDR3 is TGTGCCAGCAGCCGAGGGGATTCTCCAGGAGAGACCCAGTACTTC.

CDR3 sequence reads: CASSKQGRTGELFF. The CDR3 DNA reads TGTGCCAGCAGTAAACAGGGTCGCACCGGGGAGCTGTTTTTT. This sequence joins TRBV25-1 and TRBJ2-2, with a tentative D call TRBD1 (6 bases). The CDR3 length is 14 residues. Trimming stripped 5 bases from V and 4 bases from J, with 11 bases between. Germline V gene sequence: CDR1 MGHDK, CDR2 SYGVNS.

The chain couples TRBV29-1 to TRBJ2-1, with no clear D. The CDR3 consists of 11 residues. Looked up from germline, CDR1 is SQVTM and CDR2 is ANQGSEA. The V end was cut by 7 bases, the J end by 8 bases, with 12 bases between. The CDR3 bases are TGCAGCGCTACACCTCCGTATGAGCAGTTCTTC. Its translation is CSATPPYEQFF.

V usage is TRBV5-5 and J usage is TRBJ2-7; no clear D gene. V lost 2 bases, J lost 4 bases, and 16 bases lay in between. Looked up from germline, CDR1 is SGHKS and CDR2 is YYEKEE (reference sequence). There are 15 residues in the CDR3. The CDR3 DNA is TGTGCCAGCAGCTTAAGACCAACGACTGGTTACGAGCAGTACTTC. The encoded protein is CASSLRPTTGYEQYF.